Following are 26 T cell receptor beta chains from one sample sequenced in a study of T cell changes during pregnancy in multiple sclerosis. TCRdb's table, derived via immunoSEQ multiplex PCR, lists solely in-frame clones and lacks some. Of about 45,000 clones detected, approximately 90% appear once; the ten largest clones hold about 1.5%. The sequenced sample consisted of PBMCs (not recorded whether the cells were cultured). Receptor source: a female donor with multiple sclerosis, enrolled in a pregnancy study.

This chain links TRBV29-1 with TRBJ1-2; D remains ambiguous. Per germline, CDR1 SQVTM and CDR2 ANQGSEA. The V end was cut by 6 bases, the J end by 8 bases, with 13 bases between. This CDR3 spans 11 amino acids. For the CDR3, the DNA is TGCAGCGTGGGAAGCAGTGAAGGCTACACCTTC. It translates to CSVGSSEGYTF.

This clone was counted a single time. The V call is TRBV10-3, the J call TRBJ2-1, with 14 positions matching TRBD2. Germline V lookup: CDR1 ENHRY, CDR2 SYGVKD. This CDR3 has 18 residues. V was clipped by 8 bases and J by 4 bases; unmatched bases: 13. CDR3: CAIQHPGTSGSKYNEQFF. The CDR3 DNA reads as TGTGCCATCCAACATCCCGGGACTAGCGGGAGTAAGTACAATGAGCAGTTCTTC.

V and J are TRBV19 and TRBJ1-1; D uncertain. V was trimmed by 1 base and J by 0 bases, leaving 6 bases between them. From germline, CDR1 is LNHDA and CDR2 SQIVND (reference sequence). The CDR3 runs to 14 residues. In DNA, the CDR3 is TGTGCCAGTAGTATAGCCGGGATGAACACTGAAGCTTTCTTT. Protein: CASSIAGMNTEAFF. Variable domain in full (rest from reference TRBV19 and TRBJ1-1): DGGITQSPKYLFRKEGQNVTLSCEQNLNHDAMYWYRQDPGQGLRLIYYSQIVNDFQKGDIAEGYSVSREKKESFPLTVTSAQKNPTAFYLCASSIAGMNTEAFFGQGTRLTVV.

The chain recombines TRBV11-2 with TRBJ2-2; 7 bases are a match to TRBD1. The CDR3 length is 16 residues. V dropped 5 bases and J dropped 1; count of bases not matched to a gene: 7. Germline assignment: CDR1 SGHAT and CDR2 FQNNGV. The CDR3 loop is CASSPWDSLNTGELFF. The CDR3 coding sequence is TGTGCCAGCAGCCCCTGGGACAGTTTGAACACCGGGGAGCTGTTTTTT.

V usage is TRBV21-1 and J usage is TRBJ2-1; no check of the table's D call, TRBD2, against the DNA was made. TRBV21-1 is tagged as a pseudogene. This CDR3 spans 16 amino acids. The CDR3 DNA reads as TGTGCCAGCAGCAACCCCCTAGCGGGCCACTACAATGAGCAGTTCTTC. Translating it yields CASSNPLAGHYNEQFF.

This chain uses TRBV28 with TRBJ2-7; D is possibly TRBD1 (6 bases). Looked up from germline, CDR1 is MDHEN and CDR2 is SYDVKM. There are 13 residues in the CDR3. The DNA of the CDR3 is TGTGCTGTTCATGGACAGTATTGGTACGAGCAGTACTTC. This codes for CAVHGQYWYEQYF.

The gene calls are TRBV9 and TRBJ2-3; no reliable D call. Looked up from germline, CDR1 is SGDLS and CDR2 is YYNGEE. Trimming shortened V by 6 bases and J by 2 bases, and 10 bases separated the two germline ends. The length of the CDR3 is 13 residues. CDR3 bases: TGTGCCAGCACTAAGGGCAACACAGATACGCAGTATTTT. The encoded protein is CASTKGNTDTQYF.

V gene TRBV30 combines with J gene TRBJ2-1, with TRBD2 matching 11 bases. The CDR3 spans 14 residues. Trimming removed 2 bases from V and 7 bases from J; junction bases left unmatched: 4. Germline V lookup: CDR1 GTSNPN, CDR2 SVGIG (reference sequence). The CDR3 region is CAWSRLAGLNEQFF. The CDR3 coding sequence is TGTGCCTGGAGTCGACTAGCGGGATTGAATGAGCAGTTCTTC.

The rearrangement links TRBV9 to TRBJ2-7; 11 nucleotides agree with TRBD2. This CDR3 region has 16 residues. After removal of 4 bases from V and 0 bases from J, the junction contained 6 bases not matched to a gene. Germline V gives CDR1 SGDLS, CDR2 YYNGEE. The CDR3 spells CASSPGLAEISYEQYF. The CDR3 DNA sequence: TGTGCCAGCAGCCCGGGACTAGCGGAGATCTCCTACGAGCAGTACTTC. The complete variable domain, with remaining parts taken from reference TRBV9 and TRBJ2-7, reads DSGVTQTPKHLITATGQRVTLRCSPRSGDLSVYWYQQSLDQGLQFLIQYYNGEERAKGNILERFSAQQFPDLHSELNLSSLELGDSALYFCASSPGLAEISYEQYFGPGTRLTVT.

V gene TRBV5-6 combines with J gene TRBJ2-1; 8 bases map to TRBD1. CDR1 SGHDT and CDR2 YYEEEE come from the germline V gene. This CDR3 has 14 residues. With 3 bases clipped from V and 5 bases from J, the junction kept 4 bases outside the gene matches. The CDR3 DNA follows: TGTGCCAGCAGCTCAGGGACAGGCAACAATGAGCAGTTCTTC. This translates into CASSSGTGNNEQFF.

This sequence joins TRBV7-9 and TRBJ2-3; D gene unclear. This CDR3 has 12 residues. Between the trimmed V and J ends, which lost 1 base and 5 bases, there was a span of 4 bases. From germline, CDR1 is SEHNR and CDR2 FQNEAQ (reference sequence). For the CDR3, the DNA is TGTGCCAGCAGCTTAGGGTTAGATACGCAGTATTTT. It is translated as CASSLGLDTQYF.

The chain uses TRBV6-5 and TRBJ1-1; TRBD1 matches 7 bases. This CDR3 spans 15 amino acids. With 0 bases clipped from V and 9 bases from J, the junction kept 10 bases outside the gene matches. The germline V gene encodes CDR1 MNHEY and CDR2 SVGAGI. The CDR3 sequence is CASSYSINERGQAFF. CDR3 nucleotides: TGTGCCAGCAGTTACTCGATAAACGAGAGGGGGCAAGCTTTCTTT.

This clone was seen just once. CDR3: CASSLSHGIYNEQYF. The DNA of the CDR3 is TGTGCCAGCAGTTTATCACACGGGATATATAACGAGCAGTACTTC. The chain employs TRBV27 and TRBJ2-7, with a tentative D call TRBD2 (5 bases). Trimming left V 0 bases short and J 5 bases short, with 14 bases between. The CDR3 sequence is 15 residues long. Germline lookup yields CDR1 MNHEY and CDR2 SMNVEV (reference sequence).

V gene TRBV9 combines with J gene TRBJ2-5; D is tentatively TRBD1 or TRBD2 (6 bases each). Trimming took 4 bases from V and 5 from J, leaving 18 bases between them. Germline V CDR1 and CDR2: SGDLS, YYNGEE. This CDR3 has 15 amino acids. CDR3 DNA: TGTGCCAGCAGCCAAGGGTCGGGGGCAGGGGAGACCCAGTACTTC. Protein product: CASSQGSGAGETQYF.

The chain links TRBV27 to TRBJ2-1; 11 bases are a match to TRBD2. Germline CDR1 MNHEY, CDR2 SMNVEV (reference sequence). Losses at the gene ends were 6 bases for V and 3 bases for J; bases not matched to a gene: 4. CDR3 length equals 15 residues. CDR3 residues: CASSPGTSGYNEQFF. CDR3 nucleotide sequence: TGTGCCAGCAGCCCCGGGACTAGCGGCTACAATGAGCAGTTCTTC.

The chain recombines TRBV5-1 with TRBJ2-7; 10 nucleotides match TRBD2. Trimming cost V 0 bases and J 7 bases; bases outside gene matches: 13. Germline CDR1 is SGHRS and CDR2 is YFSETQ. The length of the CDR3 is 17 residues. The CDR3 DNA reads TGCGCCAGCAGCTTGGTTCCGGGGCTAGCGGGAGTCAGGGAGCAGTACTTC. Its protein is CASSLVPGLAGVREQYF.

The rearrangement links TRBV7-3 to TRBJ1-1; the D is unclear. The V end was cut by 0 bases, the J end by 1 base, with 0 bases between. Germline V gene data show CDR1 as SGHTA and CDR2 as FQGTGA. This CDR3 is built from 12 residues. The CDR3: CASSLTNTEAFF. CDR3 in DNA: TGTGCCAGCAGCTTAACGAACACTGAAGCTTTCTTT.

The rearrangement links TRBV10-1 to TRBJ2-2, with 8 bases aligning to TRBD2. This CDR3 contains 15 residues. The V segment lost 7 bases and the J segment 3 bases; nucleotides outside the gene matches: 7. Looked up from germline, CDR1 is WNHNN and CDR2 is SYGVQD (reference sequence). Here the CDR3 reads CASTRTSPHTGELFF. Written as DNA, the CDR3 is TGCGCCAGCACCAGGACTAGCCCCCACACCGGGGAGCTGTTTTTT.

This chain connects TRBV6-1 to TRBJ1-5; D is possibly TRBD1 (6 bases). Trimming removed 4 bases from V and 4 bases from J, with 17 bases in between. The CDR3 consists of 16 residues. Looked up from germline, CDR1 is MNHNS and CDR2 is SASEGT. CDR3 residues: CASSAKGGKQNQPQHF. In DNA, the CDR3 is TGTGCCAGCAGTGCGAAGGGGGGGAAACAGAATCAGCCCCAGCATTTT.

This chain links TRBV7-9 with TRBJ2-3; 7 bases match TRBD2. Trimming cost V 5 bases and J 6 bases; bases outside gene matches: 8. There are 14 residues in the CDR3. Germline assignment: CDR1 SEHNR and CDR2 FQNEAQ (reference sequence). CDR3 bases: TGTGCCAGCAGCCGCGGACTAGATCGGGATACGCAGTATTTT. Translation: CASSRGLDRDTQYF.

The gene calls are TRBV10-3 and TRBJ1-4; tentatively, D is TRBD1 (5 bases). There are 14 residues in the CDR3. The germline gives CDR1 ENHRY, CDR2 SYGVKD. Between the trimmed V and J ends, which lost 3 bases and 4 bases, there was a span of 9 bases. The CDR3 nucleotides read TGTGCCATCAGTGACTGGGGGAGTAATGAAAAACTGTTTTTT. Protein sequence: CAISDWGSNEKLFF.

J is TRBJ1-1 and V is TRBV5-4; 7 bases fit TRBD1. This CDR3 is 16 amino acids long. CDR1 and CDR2 from the germline V gene are SGHNT and YYREEE (reference sequence). V lost 3 bases and J lost 1; bases outside the gene matches: 9. The CDR3 spells CASSSGGRPSNTEAFF. The DNA of the CDR3 is TGTGCCAGCAGCTCAGGGGGACGACCTTCGAACACTGAAGCTTTCTTT. The full variable domain, in which reference TRBV5-4 and TRBJ1-1 provide the parts outside the CDR3, is ETGVTQSPTHLIKTRGQQVTLRCSSQSGHNTVSWYQQALGQGPQFIFQYYREEENGRGNFPPRFSGLQFPNYSSELNVNALELDDSALYLCASSSGGRPSNTEAFFGQGTRLTVV.

The chain has TRBV20-1 and TRBJ2-3, with TRBD2 matching 7 bases. This CDR3 is built from 11 residues. From germline, CDR1 is DFQATT and CDR2 SNEGSKA (reference sequence). CDR3 DNA: TGCAGCGGGGAGGGTACAGATACGCAGTATTTT. Amino acids: CSGEGTDTQYF.

This sequence joins TRBV19 and TRBJ1-1; 10 nucleotides line up with TRBD1. Per the germline V gene, CDR1 is LNHDA and CDR2 is SQIVND (reference sequence). The CDR3 extends over 15 amino acids. V was clipped by 7 bases and J by 3 bases; unmatched bases: 8. The chain's CDR3 is CASMGDRGRDTEAFF. The CDR3 nucleotides are TGTGCCAGTATGGGAGACAGGGGGCGCGACACTGAAGCTTTCTTT. Looking up the rest from reference TRBV19 and TRBJ1-1 gives the full variable domain: DGGITQSPKYLFRKEGQNVTLSCEQNLNHDAMYWYRQDPGQGLRLIYYSQIVNDFQKGDIAEGYSVSREKKESFPLTVTSAQKNPTAFYLCASMGDRGRDTEAFFGQGTRLTVV.

The genes are TRBV7-2 and TRBJ2-1; unclear D gene. CDR1 and CDR2 from the germline V gene are SGHTA and FQGNSA. V was shortened by 5 bases and J by 8 bases, with 13 bases between the two germline ends. The CDR3 loop spans 13 amino acids. The CDR3 region is CASSPRLRYEQFF. The CDR3 DNA reads TGTGCCAGCAGCCCCCGCTTGAGGTATGAGCAGTTCTTC.

This rearrangement joins TRBV19 to TRBJ1-2; D uncertain. CDR3 length: 14 amino acids. Trimming pared 10 bases from V and 8 bases from J, leaving 23 bases between. Per germline, CDR1 LNHDA and CDR2 SQIVND (reference sequence). DNA for the CDR3: TGTGCCACCATCACCCCCTACAACGCCGGGGGCTACACCTTC. Its translation is CATITPYNAGGYTF.